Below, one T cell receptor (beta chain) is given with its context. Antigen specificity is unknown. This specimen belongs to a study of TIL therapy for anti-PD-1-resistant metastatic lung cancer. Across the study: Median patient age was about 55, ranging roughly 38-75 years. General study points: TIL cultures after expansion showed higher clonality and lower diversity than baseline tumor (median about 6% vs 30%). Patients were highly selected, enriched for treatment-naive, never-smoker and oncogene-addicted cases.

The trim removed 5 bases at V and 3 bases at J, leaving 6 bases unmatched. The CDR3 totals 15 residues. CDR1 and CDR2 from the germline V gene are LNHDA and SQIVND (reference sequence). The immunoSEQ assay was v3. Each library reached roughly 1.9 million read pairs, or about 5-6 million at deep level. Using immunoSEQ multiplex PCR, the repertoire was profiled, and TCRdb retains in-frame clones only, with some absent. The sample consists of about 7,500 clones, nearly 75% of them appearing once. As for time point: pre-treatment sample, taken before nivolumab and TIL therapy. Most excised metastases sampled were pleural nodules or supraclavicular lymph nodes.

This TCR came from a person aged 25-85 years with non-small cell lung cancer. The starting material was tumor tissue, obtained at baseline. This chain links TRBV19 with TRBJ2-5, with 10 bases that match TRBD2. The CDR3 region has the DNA TGTGCCAGTAGTGCGGACCTAGCGGGAGAAGAGACCCAGTACTTC. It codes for CASSADLAGEETQYF.